This T cell receptor (beta chain) was observed in a study of cytomegalovirus exposure and HLA in healthy donors. Comment on this clone: Its antigen is unidentified.

Donors had nominal health at sampling but likely had unrecorded immune exposures. After removal of 1 base from V and 0 bases from J, the junction contained 7 bases not matched to a gene. Germline loops: CDR1 SGHRS, CDR2 YFSETQ. The CDR3 extends over 17 amino acids. Study-wide results and limits: Earlier analysis looked at TCR beta V segments, and most were productive about 87% or about 30% of the time.

It was with 60 Vbeta and 13 Jbeta primers that the PCR ran. Only in-frame clones appear in the TCRdb table, and some are missing; sequencing was by immunoSEQ multiplex PCR. The sample includes about 170,000 clones, around 80% of them seen just once. The sequenced sample was PBMCs. The clonotype was recovered from a young woman in good health and CMV-seronegative. This rearrangement joins TRBV5-1 to TRBJ2-1; TRBD2 matches 7 bases. CDR3 sequence: CASSLNTAGSSYNEQFF. For the CDR3, the DNA is TGCGCCAGCAGCTTGAATACAGCGGGATCCTCCTACAATGAGCAGTTCTTC.